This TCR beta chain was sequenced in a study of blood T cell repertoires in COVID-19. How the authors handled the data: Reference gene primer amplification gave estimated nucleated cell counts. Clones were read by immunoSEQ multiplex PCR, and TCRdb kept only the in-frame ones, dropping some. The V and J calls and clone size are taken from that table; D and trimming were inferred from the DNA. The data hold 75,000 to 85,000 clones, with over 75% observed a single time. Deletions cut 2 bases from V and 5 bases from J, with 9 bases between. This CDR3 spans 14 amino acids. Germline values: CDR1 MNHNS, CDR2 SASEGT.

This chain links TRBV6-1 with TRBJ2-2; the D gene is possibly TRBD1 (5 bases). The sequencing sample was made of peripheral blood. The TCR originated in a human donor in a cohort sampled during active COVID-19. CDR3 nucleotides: TGTGCCAGCAGTGAAATGAAGGGGACCGGGGAGCTGTTTTTT. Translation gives CASSEMKGTGELFF.